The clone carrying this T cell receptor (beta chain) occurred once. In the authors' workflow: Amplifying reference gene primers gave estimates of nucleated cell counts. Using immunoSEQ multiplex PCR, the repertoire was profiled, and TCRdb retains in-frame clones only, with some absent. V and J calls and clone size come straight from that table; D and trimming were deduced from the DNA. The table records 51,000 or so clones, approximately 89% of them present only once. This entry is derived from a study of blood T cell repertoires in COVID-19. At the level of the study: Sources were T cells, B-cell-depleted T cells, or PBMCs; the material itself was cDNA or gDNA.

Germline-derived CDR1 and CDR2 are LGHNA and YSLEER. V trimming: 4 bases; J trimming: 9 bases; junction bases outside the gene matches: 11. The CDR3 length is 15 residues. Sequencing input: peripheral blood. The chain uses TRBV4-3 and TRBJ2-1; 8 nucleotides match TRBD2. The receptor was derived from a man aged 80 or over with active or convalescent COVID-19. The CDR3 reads CASSPFGLAMGEQFF. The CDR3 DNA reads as TGCGCCAGCAGCCCCTTCGGACTAGCAATGGGTGAGCAGTTCTTC.